The 26 T cell receptor beta chains given below trace back to one sample, sequenced in a study of shared clonotypes between healthy human individuals. CD8 cells regarded as naive lacked CD45RO, were positively chosen for CCR7, and omitted terminally differentiated effector memory CD45RA+ cells. Clones were sequenced by immunoSEQ multiplex PCR, and TCRdb holds only the in-frame ones, with some missing. The sample consists of around 2,000,000 clones, approximately 94% of them appearing once. The specimen was naive CD8+ T cells sorted from blood. These receptor sequences come from a man aged 18 to 30 in good health.

The genes are TRBV9 and TRBJ1-1, with 8 positions matching TRBD1. Germline CDR1 SGDLS, CDR2 YYNGEE. V dropped 0 bases and J dropped 6; count of bases not matched to a gene: 7. CDR3 length equals 15 residues. CDR3 sequence: CASSVEADREAEAFF. The CDR3 nucleotides read TGTGCCAGCAGCGTAGAAGCGGACAGGGAAGCTGAAGCTTTCTTT.

The chain combines TRBV7-3 with TRBJ2-1, with TRBD2 identical over 13 bases. The CDR3 covers 16 residues. CDR1 and CDR2 (germline): SGHTA, FQGTGA. The junction had 9 bases not matched to a gene; V was cut back by 4 bases and J by 9 bases. The CDR3 DNA reads TGTGCCAGCAGCTCAGAGGGACTAGCGGGGACGGGTGAGCAGTTCTTC. This sequence encodes CASSSEGLAGTGEQFF.

The rearrangement joins TRBV30 to TRBJ2-1; 12 positions match TRBD2. The germline V gene has CDR1 GTSNPN and CDR2 SVGIG (reference sequence). The CDR3 has 14 residues. J gave up 7 bases and V 5 bases, and 6 bases lay outside the gene matches. This chain's CDR3 is CAWSETSGSNEQFF. The DNA for the CDR3 is TGTGCCTGGTCTGAGACTAGCGGGAGTAATGAGCAGTTCTTC.

Comments on this clone: Additional DNA sequences in this sample encode the identical CDR3. This CDR3 reads CASSEGDEQFF. CDR3 in DNA: TGTGCCAGCAGTGAGGGGGATGAGCAGTTCTTC. The V gene is TRBV2, the J gene TRBJ2-1; D may match TRBD1 or TRBD2 (5 bases each). The germline CDR1 and CDR2 sequences are SNHLY and FYNNEI. This CDR3 has 11 residues. V lost 3 bases, J lost 8 bases, and 5 bases lay in between.

This rearrangement joins TRBV2 to TRBJ2-1; 11 bases agree with TRBD1. The CDR3 spans 15 residues. The V gene end was trimmed by 5 bases and the J gene end by 6 bases; junction bases not matched to a gene: 6. CDR1 and CDR2 (germline): SNHLY, FYNNEI. The CDR3 nucleotides are TGTGCCAGCAGTAACCCGGGACAGGGGGGCAATGAGCAGTTCTTC. It is translated as CASSNPGQGGNEQFF.

This chain connects TRBV27 to TRBJ2-2; 7 nucleotides match TRBD2. Trimming at V came to 2 bases and at J to 4 bases, leaving 4 bases not matched to a gene. Germline V gene data show CDR1 as MNHEY and CDR2 as SMNVEV (reference sequence). This CDR3 has 15 residues. The CDR3 sequence: CASSLMWGGTGELFF. Here the CDR3 DNA reads TGTGCCAGCAGTTTAATGTGGGGGGGCACCGGGGAGCTGTTTTTT.

V usage is TRBV7-9 and J usage is TRBJ2-5; TRBD2 might be the D (5 bases). This CDR3 comprises 15 residues. Germline V gene data show CDR1 as SEHNR and CDR2 as FQNEAQ (reference sequence). With 5 bases removed from V and 5 bases from J, the gap between germline ends came to 18 bases. CDR3 nucleotide sequence: TGTGCCAGCAGCCCATCACTAGATAAGTTGGAGACCCAGTACTTC. Encoded protein: CASSPSLDKLETQYF.

In this sample, this clone turned up once. This chain joins TRBV7-2 and TRBJ2-1; 10 positions match TRBD2. Germline CDR1 SGHTA, CDR2 FQGNSA. The CDR3 consists of 14 residues. V lost 2 bases to trimming and J lost 7 bases; unmatched junction nucleotides: 2. The chain's CDR3 is CASSLSGGANEQFF. In DNA, the CDR3 is TGTGCCAGCAGCTTAAGCGGGGGGGCTAATGAGCAGTTCTTC.

The V and J genes are TRBV11-2 and TRBJ1-6, with 8 bases fitting TRBD1. Germline CDR1 reads SGHAT; CDR2 reads FQNNGV. V trimming: 7 bases; J trimming: 9 bases; junction bases outside the gene matches: 14. The CDR3 totals 16 residues. The CDR3 DNA sequence: TGTGCCAGCACCCAATTCCGGAGACAGGGGTCTTCACCCCTCCACTTT. Its translation is CASTQFRRQGSSPLHF.

The chain employs TRBV6-5 and TRBJ1-5; unclear D gene. Germline V CDR1 and CDR2: MNHEY, SVGAGI. This CDR3 comprises 14 residues. Deletions cut 4 bases from V and 0 bases from J, with 7 bases between. CDR3 nucleotide sequence: TGTGCCAGCAGTTTTGAGGGTAGCAATCAGCCCCAGCATTTT. Protein sequence: CASSFEGSNQPQHF.

The chain employs TRBV9 and TRBJ2-3; TRBD1 matches 9 bases. Germline V gene lookup returns CDR1 SGDLS and CDR2 YYNGEE. CDR3 size: 17 residues. After removal of 0 bases from V and 6 bases from J, the junction contained 11 bases not matched to a gene. Here the CDR3 reads CASSVEPPGQGFDTQYF. Here the CDR3 DNA reads TGTGCCAGCAGCGTAGAGCCCCCGGGACAGGGTTTCGATACGCAGTATTTT. The whole variable domain, remainder taken from reference TRBV9 and TRBJ2-3, is DSGVTQTPKHLITATGQRVTLRCSPRSGDLSVYWYQQSLDQGLQFLIQYYNGEERAKGNILERFSAQQFPDLHSELNLSSLELGDSALYFCASSVEPPGQGFDTQYFGPGTRLTVL.

J is TRBJ1-2 and V is TRBV5-1; 9 positions agree with TRBD1. This CDR3 has 19 residues. Germline V lookup: CDR1 SGHRS, CDR2 YFSETQ. Trimming removed 4 bases from V and 3 bases from J; junction bases left unmatched: 19. The CDR3 DNA reads TGCGCCAGCAGCGTGGAATACCGGGACAGGGAGGGGGAATACTATGGCTACACCTTC. It codes for CASSVEYRDREGEYYGYTF.

V is TRBV7-9 and J is TRBJ2-1, with D possibly matching TRBD1 (6 bases). CDR1 is SEHNR and CDR2 is FQNEAQ in the germline V gene (reference sequence). V was pared by 1 base and J by 3 bases, with 10 bases between. The CDR3 sequence is 15 residues long. The CDR3 coding sequence is TGTGCCAGCAGCTTAGACAGGGAATACTACAATGAGCAGTTCTTC. The encoded protein is CASSLDREYYNEQFF.

About this clone: The same CDR3 arises from other DNA sequences in this sample as well. The chain uses TRBV5-4 and TRBJ2-7; D perhaps matches TRBD2 (6 bases). The CDR3 runs 14 residues. Germline CDR1 SGHNT, CDR2 YYREEE (reference sequence). The V gene lost 0 bases and the J gene lost 4 bases, with 11 bases spanning the gap. The CDR3 nucleotides are TGTGCCAGCAGCTTGGGGGACTCGAGTTACGAGCAGTACTTC. This gives the protein CASSLGDSSYEQYF. The whole variable domain, filled in from reference TRBV5-4 and TRBJ2-7, reads ETGVTQSPTHLIKTRGQQVTLRCSSQSGHNTVSWYQQALGQGPQFIFQYYREEENGRGNFPPRFSGLQFPNYSSELNVNALELDDSALYLCASSLGDSSYEQYFGPGTRLTVT.

V usage is TRBV7-6 and J usage is TRBJ2-1, with D possibly matching TRBD1 (7 bases). Germline lookup yields CDR1 SGHVS and CDR2 FNYEAQ. CDR3 size: 16 residues. V lost 5 bases to trimming and J lost 7 bases, with 21 bases between them. The CDR3 region has the DNA TGTGCCAGCAGCCTCAGAGGGGCGGCAGGGGGGAATGAGCAGTTCTTC. The encoded protein is CASSLRGAAGGNEQFF.

This chain connects TRBV5-3 to TRBJ2-2; maybe TRBD1 (6 bases). TRBV5-3 is flagged as an ORF with uncertain function. Trimming removed 4 bases at V and 3 bases at J, with 19 bases between. The CDR3 length is 17 residues. The CDR3 bases are TGTGCCAGAAGCAATTGGCAGCCCAGGGGTCACACCGGGGAGCTGTTTTTT. Protein sequence: CARSNWQPRGHTGELFF.

The chain joins TRBV4-1 to TRBJ2-2, with unresolved D. This CDR3 is 16 amino acids long. Germline CDR1 reads MGHRA; CDR2 reads YSYEKL. The V end lost 7 bases, the J end lost 0 bases, and 15 bases lay between the germline ends. The CDR3 DNA is TGCGCCAGCACCCGTGGGCAATCCCCGAACACCGGGGAGCTGTTTTTT. Translation: CASTRGQSPNTGELFF.

V gene TRBV5-4 combines with J gene TRBJ1-1; D might be TRBD1 (5 bases). This CDR3 is built from 15 residues. Trimming shortened V by 2 bases and J by 0 bases, and 11 bases separated the two germline ends. CDR1 and CDR2 from the germline V gene are SGHNT and YYREEE (reference sequence). CDR3 loop: CASSFGDGMNTEAFF. The CDR3 bases are TGTGCCAGCAGCTTCGGGGACGGCATGAACACTGAAGCTTTCTTT. Drawing the rest from reference TRBV5-4 and TRBJ1-1, the complete variable domain is ETGVTQSPTHLIKTRGQQVTLRCSSQSGHNTVSWYQQALGQGPQFIFQYYREEENGRGNFPPRFSGLQFPNYSSELNVNALELDDSALYLCASSFGDGMNTEAFFGQGTRLTVV.

This rearrangement joins TRBV4-1 to TRBJ1-2, with TRBD1 identical over 7 bases. V dropped 1 base and J dropped 6; count of bases not matched to a gene: 14. The CDR3 is 17 residues long. Germline CDR1 and CDR2: MGHRA and YSYEKL. The CDR3 DNA is TGCGCCAGCAGCCAAGTTTTAGGGGGCCAGGGAAATGATGGCTACACCTTC. Amino acid sequence: CASSQVLGGQGNDGYTF.

The chain links TRBV4-3 to TRBJ1-5, with a possible D match to TRBD1 (6 bases). From germline, CDR1 is LGHNA and CDR2 YSLEER. V was pared by 3 bases and J by 7 bases, with 19 bases between. The CDR3 spans 16 residues. CDR3 amino acids: CASSQSLTGAEQPQHF. DNA of the CDR3: TGCGCCAGCAGCCAGAGCCTGACGGGGGCAGAACAGCCCCAGCATTTT.

The chain employs TRBV6-1 and TRBJ2-7, with a weak D call TRBD1 (6 bases). Per germline, CDR1 MNHNS and CDR2 SASEGT. V lost 2 bases to trimming and J lost 2 bases, with 10 bases between them. This CDR3 has 14 residues. CDR3 sequence (DNA): TGTGCCAGCAGTGAACCCACAGGGACCTACGAGCAGTACTTC. Protein sequence: CASSEPTGTYEQYF.

This rearrangement joins TRBV6-7 to TRBJ2-1; tentatively, D is TRBD1 or TRBD2 (5 bases each). TRBV6-7 is sorted into the ORF group, with uncertain function. The CDR3 runs to 15 residues. V was cut by 2 bases and J by 6 bases, with 14 bases left in between. In DNA, the CDR3 is TGTGCCAGCAGTTACCCGGGACCCCTAGTCAATGAGCAGTTCTTC. Protein product: CASSYPGPLVNEQFF.

V gene TRBV2 combines with J gene TRBJ2-3, with D hard to call. Trimming took 1 base from V and 14 from J, leaving 7 bases between them. Germline loops: CDR1 SNHLY, CDR2 FYNNEI. The CDR3 is 10 amino acids. CDR3 protein: CASSEVTPYF. The CDR3, as DNA: TGTGCCAGCAGTGAAGTAACCCCGTATTTT.

The rearrangement uses TRBV4-1 and TRBJ1-3; D is uncertain. The ends were cut back, 3 bases at V and 0 bases at J, with 6 bases in the middle. This CDR3 region has 14 residues. Germline lookup yields CDR1 MGHRA and CDR2 YSYEKL. The CDR3 DNA reads as TGCGCCAGCAGCCAGCATATCTCTGGAAACACCATATATTTT. Translating it yields CASSQHISGNTIYF.

This chain uses TRBV19 with TRBJ1-2; D is unresolved. CDR1 and CDR2 (germline): LNHDA, SQIVND (reference sequence). This CDR3 spans 13 amino acids. The V end lost 4 bases, the J end lost 3 bases, and 9 bases lay between the germline ends. In DNA form, the CDR3 reads TGTGCCAGTAGTACTAACACCTACTATGGCTACACCTTC. Protein product: CASSTNTYYGYTF.

This clone was found once. The rearrangement links TRBV5-4 to TRBJ1-2; the D gene is possibly TRBD1 (5 bases). The V and J ends lost 6 bases and 0 bases respectively, with 12 bases between them. The germline CDR1 and CDR2 sequences are SGHNT and YYREEE (reference sequence). This CDR3 has 14 residues. The CDR3 DNA reads TGTGCCAGCATCAACCCGGGGGCTAACTATGGCTACACCTTC. Protein sequence: CASINPGANYGYTF.